This T cell receptor (beta chain) derives from a study of tumor and adjacent non-tumor tissue in lung cancer. Study context: There were 12 adenocarcinoma, 2 squamous cell carcinoma and 1 small cell lung cancer cases.

Points from the study as a whole: Tumor TCR diversity, when higher, was linked to shorter survival. Tumor repertoires had a smaller top 100 clone share than normal lung.

Trimming pared 8 bases from V and 5 bases from J, leaving 18 bases between. Per the germline V gene, CDR1 is MNHNY and CDR2 is SVGAGI (reference sequence). The CDR3 sequence is 14 residues long. This clonotype was counted a single time. The antigen is not known. A much larger clone lies one base from this, so it may be a read error. The template was RNA from unsorted bulk tissue. Donors were chemotherapy-naive, newly diagnosed lung cancer surgical patients in China, August–November 2014. TCRbeta libraries were built with three rounds of nested PCR, modified from ARM-PCR. MiXCR, applied by TCRdb to the multiplex PCR reads, yields one record per CDR3 protein. The sample shows roughly 220,000 distinct CDR3 sequences, around 70% of them seen only once.

This sequence joins TRBV6-6 and TRBJ1-1; the D gene is possibly TRBD1 (5 bases). The receptor comes from a man in his 60s with non-small cell lung cancer. Input material: lung tumor tissue. The CDR3 DNA follows: TGTGCCAGCGGCTGGGGGTCCTCGGGTACTGAAGCTTTCTTT. Protein: CASGWGSSGTEAFF.